Listed below are T cell receptor beta chains from one sample, sequenced in a study of T cells in Graves' hyperthyroidism and ophthalmopathy. TCRdb re-derived calls from the multiplex PCR reads in MiXCR, one entry per CDR3 protein. Of more than 500,000 distinct CDR3 sequences in the sample, 13% to 15% were seen once. The sequencing input was blood. These receptors came from a woman aged 40 to 55 with Graves' hyperthyroidism. Each CDR3 is given with its conserved first and last residue. Fields, in order: V gene, J gene, clone size, D gene, CDR3 protein, CDR3 DNA. D genes are given only for firm matches. Only part of the rows carry a size: once, few, many, or a class if the clone is expanded.

TRBV9	TRBJ2-7	.	TRBD2	CASSRPLSGSFHEQYF	TGTGCCAGCAGCCGACCTTTGAGCGGGAGTTTCCACGAGCAGTACTTC
TRBV5-5	TRBJ1-1	.	.	CASRLMNTEAFF	TGCGCCAGCAGGCTAATGAACACTGAAGCTTTCTTT
TRBV3-1	TRBJ2-1	many	TRBD2	CASSQDPGLAGNNEQFF	TGTGCCAGCAGCCAAGATCCGGGACTAGCGGGAAACAATGAGCAGTTCTTC
TRBV11-2	TRBJ2-5	many	TRBD2	CASSLVVGGDQETQYF	TGTGCCAGCAGCTTAGTTGTGGGAGGGGACCAAGAGACCCAGTACTTC
TRBV6-1	TRBJ1-5	many	.	CASSEREGQPQHF	TGTGCCAGCAGTGAGAGGGAAGGCCAGCCCCAGCATTTT
TRBV10-3	TRBJ1-2	.	TRBD1	CAIRPTPGTGLFGYTF	TGTGCCATCAGACCCACCCCCGGGACAGGGCTTTTTGGCTACACCTTC
TRBV6-6	TRBJ2-7	many	.	CASSYGGGEYF	TGTGCCAGCAGTTACGGGGGTGGAGAGTACTTC
TRBV18	TRBJ1-1	many	.	CASSATANTEAFF	TGTGCCAGCTCAGCCACCGCGAACACTGAAGCTTTCTTT
TRBV7-2	TRBJ1-1	many	.	CASSHRYIPARTTNTEAFF	TGTGCCAGCAGCCATCGATACATACCAGCTCGGACAACGAACACTGAAGCTTTCTTT
TRBV19	TRBJ2-3	few	TRBD2	CASLTSGRRADTQYF	TGTGCCAGTCTCACTAGCGGGAGAAGGGCAGATACGCAGTATTTT
TRBV12-3/TRBV12-4	TRBJ2-1	.	TRBD2	CASSSRPGLESYNEQFF	TGTGCCAGCAGTTCACGACCGGGACTAGAGAGCTACAATGAGCAGTTCTTC
TRBV2	TRBJ2-5	many	.	CASSVWTETQYF	TGTGCCAGCAGTGTCTGGACGGAGACCCAGTACTTC
TRBV11-2	TRBJ2-1	many	.	CASSLVTSLYEQFF	TGTGCCAGCAGCTTAGTTACTAGTCTTTATGAGCAGTTCTTC
TRBV18	TRBJ1-1	many	TRBD1	CASSPWDSTEAFF	TGTGCCAGCTCACCTTGGGACAGCACTGAAGCTTTCTTT
TRBV28	TRBJ1-6	few	TRBD1	CASSFHRGGYNSPLHF	TGTGCCAGCAGTTTCCACAGGGGTGGATATAATTCACCCCTCCACTTT
TRBV28	TRBJ1-1	many	.	CASSLVAEAFF	TGTGCCAGCAGTTTGGTAGCGGAAGCTTTCTTT
TRBV20-1	TRBJ2-4	few	.	CSARRAGTRGFAKNIQYF	TGCAGTGCTAGACGAGCCGGGACCCGTGGGTTTGCCAAAAACATTCAGTACTTC
TRBV5-1	TRBJ2-1	many	TRBD2	CASSFAGGYNEQFF	TGCGCCAGCAGCTTTGCGGGAGGCTACAATGAGCAGTTCTTC
TRBV10-3	TRBJ2-7	many	TRBD1	CAISAAGGPYEQYF	TGTGCCATCAGTGCGGCAGGGGGACCCTACGAGCAGTACTTC
TRBV2	TRBJ2-1	many	TRBD2	CASSDYLAGYNEQFF	TGTGCCAGCAGTGACTATCTAGCGGGATACAATGAGCAGTTCTTC
TRBV5-1	TRBJ1-1	many	.	CASSLGGVSMNTEAFF	TGCGCCAGCAGCTTGGGAGGCGTCAGCATGAACACTGAAGCTTTCTTT
TRBV6-1	TRBJ2-1	few	TRBD2	CASSPLGGSLNEQFF	TGTGCCAGCAGCCCACTGGGCGGGAGCCTCAATGAGCAGTTCTTC
TRBV10-2	TRBJ1-4	few	.	CASSRGVLEKLFF	TGCGCCAGCAGTCGAGGGGTACTTGAAAAACTGTTTTTT
TRBV30	TRBJ1-1	many	.	CAWSIGGTEAFF	TGTGCCTGGTCTATAGGGGGAACTGAAGCTTTCTTT
TRBV3-1	TRBJ1-1	many	.	CASGTHEAFF	TGTGCCAGTGGGACACATGAAGCTTTCTTT
TRBV11-2	TRBJ1-5	once	.	CASSLVADQPQHF	TGTGCCAGCAGCTTAGTGGCTGATCAGCCCCAGCATTTT
TRBV3-1	TRBJ1-6	many	TRBD1	CASSLQGAWGSPLHF	TGTGCCAGCAGCCTACAGGGGGCATGGGGTTCACCCCTCCACTTT
TRBV7-9	TRBJ1-3	many	TRBD1	CASSSDRAAGNTIYF	TGTGCCAGCAGCTCGGACAGGGCGGCTGGAAACACCATATATTTT
TRBV20-1	TRBJ2-7	.	TRBD2	CSAPRAGEGGEQYF	TGCAGTGCTCCCCGAGCGGGGGAGGGCGGCGAGCAGTACTTC
TRBV20-1	TRBJ2-1	many	TRBD2	CSARDVGTSSYNEQFF	TGCAGTGCTAGAGATGTTGGGACTAGCTCCTACAATGAGCAGTTCTTC
TRBV11-2	TRBJ2-7	many	.	CASSQRTVPYEQYF	TGTGCCAGCAGCCAGCGGACAGTTCCCTACGAGCAGTACTTC
TRBV29-1	TRBJ2-3	few	TRBD2	CSVGGLGPRTDTQYF	TGCAGCGTTGGCGGACTAGGTCCTCGCACAGATACGCAGTATTTT
TRBV18	TRBJ2-3	many	.	CASSPTGGGITDTQYF	TGTGCCAGCTCACCCACCGGCGGCGGGATCACAGATACGCAGTATTTT
TRBV15	TRBJ2-5	.	TRBD1	CATSKPRDRGQETQYF	TGTGCCACCAGCAAACCCCGGGACAGGGGGCAAGAGACCCAGTACTTC
TRBV20-1	TRBJ2-1	.	.	CSARWLAATFLISYNEQFF	TGCAGTGCTAGATGGTTAGCGGCAACTTTTCTAATCTCCTACAATGAGCAGTTCTTC
TRBV19	TRBJ1-2	.	.	CASSMTASYGYTF	TGTGCCAGTAGTATGACCGCTTCCTATGGCTACACCTTC
TRBV11-3	TRBJ1-6	.	TRBD1	CASSYYSSGQDRNSPLHF	TGTGCCAGCAGCTACTACTCATCCGGACAGGATCGGAATTCACCCCTCCACTTT